What follows describes a single T cell receptor (beta chain). No antigen is known for it. Base qualities were left out, and no much larger clone turns up one base away. A second Seattle source provided samples from volunteer blood donors who had recovered from COVID-19. Whole blood was collected in K2EDTA tubes by collaborating institutions according to the institutions' own protocols. For TCRbeta analysis, collaborator samples were shipped as frozen whole blood, as isolated PBMCs, or as DNA extracted from either sample type. The data originate from a study of blood T cell repertoires in COVID-19 (dated by TCRdb to 2018 to 2021). About the full investigation: Samples covering the acute and convalescent phases of COVID-19 were provided by collaborators in the United States, Italy and Spain. The material from the prospective study consisted of cDNA or gDNA derived from T cells, B-cell-depleted T cells, or PBMCs. Subjects who had been exposed to COVID-19, were actively infected with it, or had recovered from it provided the deeply sampled blood TCRbeta repertoires that made up the dataset. A freely available public database, intended as a resource for researchers studying the immune response to SARS-CoV-2, is where the repertoires were released. Samples came from the ongoing ImmuneRACE study (first 160 participants) plus 1,254 subjects from 6 global collaborators. Nearly every sample came with metadata listing a de-identified subject ID, COVID-19 status, age in years and sex. HLA class I and class II types, where available, came from metadata supplied by the sample provider rather than from assay-based typing. Overall results and qualifications from the work: The amount of clinical and demographic metadata varied by source and participant and was provided uncurated.

The immunoSEQ Assay, a bias-controlled multiplex PCR, was used to amplify TCRbeta CDR3 regions from genomic DNA. The original methods were these. Nucleated cell counts per sample were estimated from amplification of reference gene primers within the assay. To quantify the absolute abundance of each unique TCRbeta CDR3 rearrangement, sequence reads were collapsed and filtered. For each sample, productive Simpson clonality was calculated as the square root of Simpson's diversity index across productive rearrangements. This immuneACCESS table, as held by TCRdb, lists in-frame sequences with V and J called but not all clones. Of the missing ones, under half trace to an unresolved V gene in checked studies; the others have no known cause. V and J calls and clone size are copied from that table; D and trimming were computed from the DNA. For this sample there are about 330,000 clones; about 90% appear just once. Of the sample, about 6.8% falls within the top ten clones.

The germline V gene yields MNHEY for CDR1 and SVGEGT for CDR2. The CDR3 measures 12 amino acids from cysteine to phenylalanine. The DNA shown is the 36-base CDR3, in frame from base 1. The germline ends are 7 bases apart after V is trimmed by 4 bases and J by 5 bases. This sequence uses TRBV6-2 or TRBV6-3 and TRBJ2-3, with the D gene too uncertain to name. Sequencing was performed on peripheral blood. The origin of this receptor is a man aged 18 to 29 who had recovered from COVID-19. In nucleotide form, the sequence is TGTGCCAGCAGTTTCGGAGTAGATACGCAGTATTTT. Its protein reads: CASSFGVDTQYF.